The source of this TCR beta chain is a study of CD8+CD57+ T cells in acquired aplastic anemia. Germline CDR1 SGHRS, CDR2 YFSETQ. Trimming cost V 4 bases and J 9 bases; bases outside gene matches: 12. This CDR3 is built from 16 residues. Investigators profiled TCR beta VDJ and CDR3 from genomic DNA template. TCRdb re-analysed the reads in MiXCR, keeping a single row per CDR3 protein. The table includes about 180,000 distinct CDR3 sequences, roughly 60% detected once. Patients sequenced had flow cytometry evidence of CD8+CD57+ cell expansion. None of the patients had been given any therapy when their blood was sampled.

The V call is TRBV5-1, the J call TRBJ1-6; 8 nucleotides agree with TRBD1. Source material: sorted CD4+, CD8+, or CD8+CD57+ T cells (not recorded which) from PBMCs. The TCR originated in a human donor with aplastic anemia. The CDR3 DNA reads TGCGCCAGCAGCCCGGACAGGGACGTGAGGCGTTCACCCCTCCACTTT. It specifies CASSPDRDVRRSPLHF.